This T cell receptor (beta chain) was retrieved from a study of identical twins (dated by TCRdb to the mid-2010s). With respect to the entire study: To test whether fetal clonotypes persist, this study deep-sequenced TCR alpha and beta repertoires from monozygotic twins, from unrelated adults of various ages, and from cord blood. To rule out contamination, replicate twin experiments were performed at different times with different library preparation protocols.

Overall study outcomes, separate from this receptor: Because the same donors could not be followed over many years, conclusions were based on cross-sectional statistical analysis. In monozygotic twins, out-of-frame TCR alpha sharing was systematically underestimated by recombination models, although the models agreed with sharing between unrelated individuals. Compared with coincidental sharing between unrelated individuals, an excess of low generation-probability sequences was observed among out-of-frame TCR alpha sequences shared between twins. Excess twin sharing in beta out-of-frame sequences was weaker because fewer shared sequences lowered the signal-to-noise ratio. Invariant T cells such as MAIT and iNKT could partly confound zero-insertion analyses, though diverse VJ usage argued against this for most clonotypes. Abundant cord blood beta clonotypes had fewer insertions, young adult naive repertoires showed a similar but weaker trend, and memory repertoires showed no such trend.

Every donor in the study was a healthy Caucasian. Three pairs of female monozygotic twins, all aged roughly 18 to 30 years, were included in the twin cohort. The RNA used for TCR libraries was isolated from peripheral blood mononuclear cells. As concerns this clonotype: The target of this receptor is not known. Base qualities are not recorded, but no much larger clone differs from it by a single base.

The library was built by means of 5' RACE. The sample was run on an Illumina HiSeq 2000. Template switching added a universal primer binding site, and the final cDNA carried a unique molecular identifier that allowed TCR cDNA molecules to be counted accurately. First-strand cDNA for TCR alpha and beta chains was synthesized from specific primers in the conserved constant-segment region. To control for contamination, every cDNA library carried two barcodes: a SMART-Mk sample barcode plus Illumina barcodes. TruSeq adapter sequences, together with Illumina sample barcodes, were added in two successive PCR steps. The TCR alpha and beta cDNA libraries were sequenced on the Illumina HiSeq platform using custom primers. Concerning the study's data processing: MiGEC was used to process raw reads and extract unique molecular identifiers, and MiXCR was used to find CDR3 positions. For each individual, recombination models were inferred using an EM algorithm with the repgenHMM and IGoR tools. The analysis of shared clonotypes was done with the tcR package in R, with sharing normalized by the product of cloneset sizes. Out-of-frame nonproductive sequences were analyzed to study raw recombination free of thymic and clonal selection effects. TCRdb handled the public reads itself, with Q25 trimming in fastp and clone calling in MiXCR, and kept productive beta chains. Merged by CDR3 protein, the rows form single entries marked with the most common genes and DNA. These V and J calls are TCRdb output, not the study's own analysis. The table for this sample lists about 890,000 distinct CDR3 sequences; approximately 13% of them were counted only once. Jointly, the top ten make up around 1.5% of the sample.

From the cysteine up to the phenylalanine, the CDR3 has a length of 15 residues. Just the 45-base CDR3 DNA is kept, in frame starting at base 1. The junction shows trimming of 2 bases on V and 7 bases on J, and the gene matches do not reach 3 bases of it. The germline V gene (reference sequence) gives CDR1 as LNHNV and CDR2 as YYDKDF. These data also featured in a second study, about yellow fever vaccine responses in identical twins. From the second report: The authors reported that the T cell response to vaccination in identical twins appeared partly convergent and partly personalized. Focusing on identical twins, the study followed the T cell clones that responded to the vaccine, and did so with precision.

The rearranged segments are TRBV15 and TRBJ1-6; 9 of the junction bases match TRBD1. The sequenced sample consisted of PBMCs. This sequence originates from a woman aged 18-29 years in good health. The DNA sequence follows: TGTGCCACCAGCAGAATCACAGGGGGCAATTCACCCCTCCACTTT. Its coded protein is CATSRITGGNSPLHF.